This TCR beta chain originates from a study of CD8 T cells in ankylosing spondylitis. Broader study findings: Ankylosing spondylitis blood appeared to carry a characteristic TCR beta motif of eight or nine highly homologous variants. According to the report, clones linked to the disease were significantly enriched in matched synovial fluid samples taken from ankylosing spondylitis patients.

This CDR3 comprises 14 residues. Germline V CDR1 and CDR2: KGHSH, LQKENI. V shed 3 bases, J shed 5 bases, and the junction held 4 bases outside the gene matches. This clonotype was seen only a few times. Its antigen is unidentified. 5'-RACE, quantitative and with molecular barcodes, yielded the TCR beta libraries. From the 5' RACE reads, TCRdb called clonotypes with MiXCR, one entry per CDR3 protein. The sample lists 470,000 or so distinct CDR3 sequences; 25% to 30% were seen once. The gene calls are TRBV18 and TRBJ2-5; 9 positions agree with TRBD2. This sequence was found in a male donor with ankylosing spondylitis. The sample taken for sequencing was blood, either unsorted or a sorted T cell fraction (not recorded which). Written as DNA, the CDR3 is TGTGCCAGCTCACCTGATCTAGCGGGGGAGACCCAGTACTTC. Its translation: CASSPDLAGETQYF.